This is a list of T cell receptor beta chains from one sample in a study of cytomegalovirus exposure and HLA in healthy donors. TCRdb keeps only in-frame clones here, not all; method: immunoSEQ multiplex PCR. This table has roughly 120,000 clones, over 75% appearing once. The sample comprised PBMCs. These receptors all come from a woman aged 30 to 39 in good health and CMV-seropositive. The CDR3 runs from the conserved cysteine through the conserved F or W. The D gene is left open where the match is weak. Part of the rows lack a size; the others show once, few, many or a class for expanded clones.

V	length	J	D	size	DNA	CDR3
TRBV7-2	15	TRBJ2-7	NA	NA	TGTGCCAGCAGCCACGACAGGTTCGCCCACGACGAGCAGTACTTC	CASSHDRFAHDEQYF
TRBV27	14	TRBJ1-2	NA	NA	TGTGCCAGCAGTTTAGCCAGGGTAGGATATGGCTACACCTTC	CASSLARVGYGYTF
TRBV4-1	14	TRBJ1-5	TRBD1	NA	TGCGCCAGCGGCCAAGCAGGGGGGTTTCAGCCCCAGCATTTT	CASGQAGGFQPQHF
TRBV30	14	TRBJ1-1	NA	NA	TGTGCCTGGAGTGTACGGTTGCGGTCTTATGAAGCTTTCTTT	CAWSVRLRSYEAFF
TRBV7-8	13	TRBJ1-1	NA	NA	TGTGCCAGCAGCTTAGATGTATTGACTGAAGCTTTCTTT	CASSLDVLTEAFF
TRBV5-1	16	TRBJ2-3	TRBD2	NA	TGCGCCAGCAGCTCGACCTACGGGGGGGCCACAGATACGCAGTATTTT	CASSSTYGGATDTQYF
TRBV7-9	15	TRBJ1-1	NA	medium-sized	TGTGCCAGCAGCCCCCCGGCGCGCGGACAGACTGAAGCTTTCTTT	CASSPPARGQTEAFF
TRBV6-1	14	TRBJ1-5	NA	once	TGTGCCAGCAGTGAAGGTACAGGGCGGCAGCCCCAGCATTTT	CASSEGTGRQPQHF
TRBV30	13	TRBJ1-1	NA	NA	TGTGCCTGGAGTGCCACAGAGAACACTGAAGCTTTCTTT	CAWSATENTEAFF
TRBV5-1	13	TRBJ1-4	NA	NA	TGCGCCAGCAGCTTTCAGGCGAATGAAAAACTGTTTTTT	CASSFQANEKLFF
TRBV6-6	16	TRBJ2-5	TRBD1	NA	TGTGCCAGCAGCCCTGGGCAGGGGGCGGTTCGAAAGACCCAGTACTTC	CASSPGQGAVRKTQYF
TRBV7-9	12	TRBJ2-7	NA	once	TGTGCCAGCAGCCAAAGGGGTGCCGAGCAGTACTTC	CASSQRGAEQYF
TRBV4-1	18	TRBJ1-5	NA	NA	TGCGCCAGCAGCCTGATTCGTGAATCCCTTACAAGCAATCAGCCCCAGCATTTT	CASSLIRESLTSNQPQHF
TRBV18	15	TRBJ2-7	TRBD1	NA	TGTGCCAGCTCACCATCGGGACAGGGGTCCTACGAGCAGTACTTC	CASSPSGQGSYEQYF
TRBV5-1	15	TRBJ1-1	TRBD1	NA	TGCGCCAGCAGCCCTCCGGGACAGGGCAACACTGAAGCTTTCTTT	CASSPPGQGNTEAFF
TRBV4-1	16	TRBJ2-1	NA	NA	TGCGCCAGCAGCCCCTGGCTCGGGAGAGTAAGTAATGAGCAGTTCTTC	CASSPWLGRVSNEQFF
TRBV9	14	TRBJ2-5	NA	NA	TGTGCCAGCAGCCCCTTGAGCGGCCAAGAGACCCAGTACTTC	CASSPLSGQETQYF
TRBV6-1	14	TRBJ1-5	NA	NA	TGTGCCAGCAGAAAAGCAGGGAGGGTAGGGCCCCAGCATTTT	CASRKAGRVGPQHF
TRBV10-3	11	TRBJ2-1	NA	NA	TGTGCCATCAGTAATAACAATGAGCAGTTCTTC	CAISNNNEQFF
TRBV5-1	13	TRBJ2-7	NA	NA	TGCGCCAGCAGCTTGCCACAGGTACACGAGCAGTACTTC	CASSLPQVHEQYF
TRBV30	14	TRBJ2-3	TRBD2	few	TGTGCCTGGAGTAGGATTGCGGGGGGGGATACGCAGTATTTT	CAWSRIAGGDTQYF
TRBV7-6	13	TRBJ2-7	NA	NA	TGTGCCAGCAGTACAGGTTTTTCCTACGAGCAGTACTTC	CASSTGFSYEQYF
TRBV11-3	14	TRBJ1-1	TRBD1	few	TGTGCCAGCAGCTTGGACAGGGTGAACACTGAAGCTTTCTTT	CASSLDRVNTEAFF
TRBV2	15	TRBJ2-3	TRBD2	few	TGTGCCAGCAGCGACCTTTCTAGCGGGCAAGATACGCAGTATTTT	CASSDLSSGQDTQYF
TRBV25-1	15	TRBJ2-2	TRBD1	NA	TGTGCCAGCAGGGGGACAGGGGGCCGTACCGGGGAGCTGTTTTTT	CASRGTGGRTGELFF
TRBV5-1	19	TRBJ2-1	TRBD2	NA	TGCGCCAGCAGCGAAAGGAATGTGGCTAGCGGGAGATCCTACAATGAGCAGTTCTTC	CASSERNVASGRSYNEQFF
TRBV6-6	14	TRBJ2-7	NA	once	TGTGCCAGCAGTTCTGAAGACAGTTCCTACGAGCAGTACTTC	CASSSEDSSYEQYF
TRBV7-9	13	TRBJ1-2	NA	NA	TGTGCCAGCAGCTTGGGGCAGAACTATGGCTACACCTTC	CASSLGQNYGYTF
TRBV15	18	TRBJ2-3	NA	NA	TGTGCCACCAGCAGAGATCTATCCTCGCGGGGGCCAGGGGATACGCAGTATTTT	CATSRDLSSRGPGDTQYF
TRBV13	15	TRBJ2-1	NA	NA	TGTGCCAGCAGCTTAGCGGGGAGCTCCTACAATGAGCAGTTCTTC	CASSLAGSSYNEQFF
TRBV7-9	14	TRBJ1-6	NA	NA	TGTGCCAGCAGCGGCGGGGACGGCGGTGGACCCCTCCACTTT	CASSGGDGGGPLHF
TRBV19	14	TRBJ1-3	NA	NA	TGTGCCAGTACCACCACGCGCGACGCGGGCACCATATATTTT	CASTTTRDAGTIYF
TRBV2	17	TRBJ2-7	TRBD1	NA	TGTGCCAGCAGGGAATTACGGACAGGCTGGGGCTCCTACGAGCAGTACTTC	CASRELRTGWGSYEQYF
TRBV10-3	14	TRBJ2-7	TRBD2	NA	TGTGCCATCAGTGGTCAGCGGGACTCCTACGAGCAGTACTTC	CAISGQRDSYEQYF
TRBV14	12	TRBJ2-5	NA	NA	TGTGCCAGCAGCAGGGGTCAAGAGACCCAGTACTTC	CASSRGQETQYF
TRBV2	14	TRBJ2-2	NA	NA	TGTGCCAGCCGAGAACAGCCGAACACCGGGGAGCTGTTTTTT	CASREQPNTGELFF
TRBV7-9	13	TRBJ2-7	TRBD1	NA	TGTGCCAGCTCGGACAGGGGGACCTACGAGCAGTACTTC	CASSDRGTYEQYF
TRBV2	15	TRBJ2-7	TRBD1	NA	TGTGCCGGCAGTATTGGGACAGGGGGTTCCTACGAGCAGTACTTC	CAGSIGTGGSYEQYF
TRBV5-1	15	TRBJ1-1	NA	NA	TGCGCCAGCAGCCCCGCCGGGACATCGAACACTGAAGCTTTCTTT	CASSPAGTSNTEAFF
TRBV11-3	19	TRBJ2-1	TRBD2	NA	TGTGCCAGCAGCCCCCGGACTAGCGGGCCTAGAGGGGGATTATGGGAGCAGTTCTTC	CASSPRTSGPRGGLWEQFF
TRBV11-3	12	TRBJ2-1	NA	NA	TGTGCCAGCAGCTTACGGGACAATGAGCAGTTCTTC	CASSLRDNEQFF
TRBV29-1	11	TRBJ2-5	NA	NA	TGCAGCGTTGGTAACCAAGAGACCCAGTACTTC	CSVGNQETQYF
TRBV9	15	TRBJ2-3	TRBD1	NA	TGTGCCAGCAGCCCGACAGGGGGCGCGGGAGATACGCAGTATTTT	CASSPTGGAGDTQYF
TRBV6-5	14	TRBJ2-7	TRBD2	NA	TGTGCCAGCAGTTACTCGGGCGGGAGCTACGAGCAGTACTTC	CASSYSGGSYEQYF
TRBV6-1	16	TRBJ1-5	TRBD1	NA	TGTGCCAGCAGTGGCTCCGCAGGGGGGAGTGATCAGCCCCAGCATTTT	CASSGSAGGSDQPQHF
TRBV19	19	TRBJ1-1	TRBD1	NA	TGTGCCAGTAGTATAGCGTCCGGGCCAGGGGGATTCATGAACACTGAAGCTTTCTTT	CASSIASGPGGFMNTEAFF
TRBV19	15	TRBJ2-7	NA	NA	TGTGCCAGTAGTATAGATGGGCCTATATACTACGAGCAGTACTTC	CASSIDGPIYYEQYF
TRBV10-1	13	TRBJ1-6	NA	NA	TGCGCCAGCAGCAGGGATTGGAATTCACCCCTCCACTTT	CASSRDWNSPLHF
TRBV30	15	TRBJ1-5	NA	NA	TGTGCCTTTACGGACAGCCCAAGGGGCAATCAGCCCCAGCATTTT	CAFTDSPRGNQPQHF
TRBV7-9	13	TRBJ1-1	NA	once	TGTTCCAGCAGCTTACGGGCGGGTAGTGAAGCTTTCTTT	CSSSLRAGSEAFF
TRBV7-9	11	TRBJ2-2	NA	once	TGTGCCAGCAGCTCTACTCAAGAGCTGTTTTTT	CASSSTQELFF
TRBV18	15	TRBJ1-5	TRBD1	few	TGTGCCAGCTCGCGGGACAGGGGCTACGTACAGCCCCAGCATTTT	CASSRDRGYVQPQHF